This T cell receptor beta chain comes out of a study of siplizumab effects on memory and regulatory T cells. This table comes from immunoSEQ multiplex PCR, and its TCRdb copy is limited to in-frame clones, with some not included. The table lists approximately 100,000 clones, about 91% of them singletons, with around 2.7% in the top ten. Turning to this clone: Antigen specificity is unknown.

General study points: Significantly reduced by siplizumab was the cumulative frequency of alloreactive sequences, namely those traceable to unstimulated CD4+ memory cells. Treg-derived clones made up an average of approximately 64% of mappable alloreactive CD4+ clones with siplizumab and over 25% in controls. The majority of clones, roughly 75-96% of proliferating CD4+ or CD8+ clones, lacked an assignable naive or memory phenotype. Most alloreactive clones went unmapped to unstimulated subsets; only a minor fraction mapped.

Germline CDR1 is SGHRS and CDR2 is YFSETQ. Trimming took 0 bases from V and 9 from J, leaving 13 bases between them. The CDR3 is 14 amino acids. The chain links TRBV5-1 to TRBJ2-1, with no clear D. The receptor was isolated from a human donor in good health. Some clones in this sample may be carry-over from other donors' samples. Sequencing input: CD4+ T cells sorted from blood. The CDR3 loop reads CASSLVGPDGEQFF. CDR3 DNA: TGCGCCAGCAGCTTGGTTGGGCCGGATGGTGAGCAGTTCTTC.